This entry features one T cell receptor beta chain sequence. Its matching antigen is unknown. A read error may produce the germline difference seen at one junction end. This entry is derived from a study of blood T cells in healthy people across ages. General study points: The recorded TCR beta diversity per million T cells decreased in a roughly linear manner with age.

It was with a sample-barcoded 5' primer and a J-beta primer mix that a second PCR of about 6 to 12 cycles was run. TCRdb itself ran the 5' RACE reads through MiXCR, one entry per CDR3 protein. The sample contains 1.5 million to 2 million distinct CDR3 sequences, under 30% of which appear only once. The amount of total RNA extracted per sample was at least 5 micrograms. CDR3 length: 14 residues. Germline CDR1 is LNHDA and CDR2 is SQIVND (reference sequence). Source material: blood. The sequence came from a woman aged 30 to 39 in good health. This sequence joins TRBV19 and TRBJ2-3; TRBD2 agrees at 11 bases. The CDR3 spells CVSSTSGGADTQYF. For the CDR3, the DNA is TGTGTCAGTAGTACTAGCGGGGGCGCGGATACGCAGTATTTT.